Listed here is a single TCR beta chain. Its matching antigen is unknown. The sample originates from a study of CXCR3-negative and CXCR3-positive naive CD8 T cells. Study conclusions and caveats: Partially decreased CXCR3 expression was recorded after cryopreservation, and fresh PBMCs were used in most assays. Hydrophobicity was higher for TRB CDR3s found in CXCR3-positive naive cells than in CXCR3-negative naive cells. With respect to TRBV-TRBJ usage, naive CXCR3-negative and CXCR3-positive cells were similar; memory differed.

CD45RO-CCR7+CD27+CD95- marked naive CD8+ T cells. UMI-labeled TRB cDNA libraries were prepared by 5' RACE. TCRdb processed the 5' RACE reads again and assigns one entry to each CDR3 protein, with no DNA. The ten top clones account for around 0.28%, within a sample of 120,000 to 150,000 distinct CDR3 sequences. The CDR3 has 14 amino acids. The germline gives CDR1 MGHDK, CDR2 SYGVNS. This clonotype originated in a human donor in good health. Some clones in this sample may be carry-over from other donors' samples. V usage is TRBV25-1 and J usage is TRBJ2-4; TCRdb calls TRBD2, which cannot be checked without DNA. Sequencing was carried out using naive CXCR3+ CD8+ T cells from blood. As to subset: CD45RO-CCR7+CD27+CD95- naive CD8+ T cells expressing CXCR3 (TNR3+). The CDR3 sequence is CASSEDVSGNIQYF.